These 21 T cell receptor beta chains share one sample of origin, sequenced in a study of PD-1 blockade in classical Hodgkin lymphoma. The data were produced by immunoSEQ multiplex PCR, yet TCRdb's version contains in-frame clones alone and is incomplete. Of about 97,000 clones listed, more than 85% are singletons. The patients all showed relapse after autologous stem cell transplantation, while their brentuximab vedotin exposure varied. This material consisted of peripheral blood mononuclear cells (PBMCs), taken before the second cycle of nivolumab. The receptors originated from a human donor with classical Hodgkin lymphoma.

The rearrangement joins TRBV6-5 to TRBJ2-7; no definite D call. The CDR3 runs to 11 residues. V was pared by 3 bases and J by 4 bases, with 4 bases between. Germline CDR1 is MNHEY and CDR2 is SVGAGI. In nucleotides, the CDR3 is TGTGCCAGCAGTTATAGGTACGAGCAGTACTTC. It yields the protein CASSYRYEQYF.

The chain uses TRBV7-2 and TRBJ1-4; TRBD1 agrees at 7 bases. V lost 5 bases to trimming and J lost 2 bases; unmatched junction nucleotides: 8. Looked up from germline, CDR1 is SGHTA and CDR2 is FQGNSA. The length of the CDR3 is 16 residues. The CDR3 protein is CASSPDRAATNEKLFF. CDR3 bases: TGTGCCAGCAGCCCCGACAGGGCGGCGACTAATGAAAAACTGTTTTTT.

V usage is TRBV19 and J usage is TRBJ1-6; 7 bases are shared with TRBD1. Per germline, CDR1 LNHDA and CDR2 SQIVND (reference sequence). This CDR3 region has 13 residues. V was clipped by 5 bases and J by 11 bases; unmatched bases: 6. The CDR3 DNA reads as TGTGCCAGTAGTGCCACAGGGGCGGCACCCCTCCACTTT. Amino acid sequence: CASSATGAAPLHF. Complete variable domain (other parts from reference TRBV19 and TRBJ1-6): DGGITQSPKYLFRKEGQNVTLSCEQNLNHDAMYWYRQDPGQGLRLIYYSQIVNDFQKGDIAEGYSVSREKKESFPLTVTSAQKNPTAFYLCASSATGAAPLHFGNGTRLTVT.

The V gene is TRBV7-2, the J gene TRBJ2-5; the D gene is possibly TRBD2 (6 bases). CDR3 size: 14 residues. Between the trimmed V and J ends, which lost 2 bases and 2 bases, there was a span of 9 bases. Looked up from germline, CDR1 is SGHTA and CDR2 is FQGNSA. DNA of the CDR3: TGTGCCAGCAGCTTAAATAGCGGTCAAGAGACCCAGTACTTC. Residues: CASSLNSGQETQYF.

J is TRBJ2-3 and V is TRBV30; no reliable D call. CDR3 length: 11 amino acids. The germline V and J ends were trimmed by 0 bases and 5 bases, with 3 bases remaining between them. Germline V lookup: CDR1 GTSNPN, CDR2 SVGIG (reference sequence). The CDR3 region has the DNA TGTGCCTGGAGTGTAATAGATACGCAGTATTTT. Its translation is CAWSVIDTQYF.

The rearrangement joins TRBV13 to TRBJ2-5; D is undetermined. This CDR3 has 14 residues. CDR1 and CDR2 from the germline V gene are PRHDT and FYEKMQ (reference sequence). The V end was cut by 2 bases, the J end by 2 bases, with 9 bases between. The CDR3 loop reads CASSLTLEQETQYF. DNA of the CDR3: TGTGCCAGCAGCTTAACGCTAGAGCAAGAGACCCAGTACTTC. The full variable domain, rest sourced from reference TRBV13 and TRBJ2-5, is AAGVIQSPRHLIKEKRETATLKCYPIPRHDTVYWYQQGPGQDPQFLISFYEKMQSDKGSIPDRFSAQQFSDYHSELNMSSLELGDSALYFCASSLTLEQETQYFGPGTRLLVL.

The chain has TRBV18 and TRBJ2-1; D possibly corresponds to TRBD2 (5 bases). V gave up 0 bases and J gave up 4 bases, with 13 bases separating them. CDR1 KGHSH and CDR2 LQKENI come from the germline V gene. The CDR3 sequence is 16 residues long. The CDR3 DNA is TGTGCCAGCTCACCACCTGGAGGATATTTGTACAATGAGCAGTTCTTC. Protein sequence: CASSPPGGYLYNEQFF.

A few counts support this clone. The V and J genes are TRBV30 and TRBJ1-1, with a tentative D call TRBD1 (5 bases). Trimming pared 8 bases from V and 10 bases from J, leaving 14 bases between. The CDR3 is 10 residues long. The germline V gene encodes CDR1 GTSNPN and CDR2 SVGIG (reference sequence). The CDR3 here is CAGGRGIAFF. CDR3 sequence (DNA): TGTGCCGGAGGACGGGGCATAGCTTTCTTT.

The chain links TRBV19 to TRBJ1-6; 9 positions agree with TRBD1. From germline, CDR1 is LNHDA and CDR2 SQIVND (reference sequence). V was clipped by 6 bases and J by 7 bases; unmatched bases: 16. CDR3 size: 18 residues. The CDR3 DNA sequence: TGTGCCAGTAGCCCAACCCGAACAGGGGGCAGCAACAATTCACCCCTCCACTTT. Encoded protein: CASSPTRTGGSNNSPLHF.

This clone appeared a single time. This chain uses TRBV7-3 with TRBJ2-2; D call uncertain. The ends were cut back, 2 bases at V and 2 bases at J, with 15 bases in the middle. The CDR3 is 17 amino acids. Germline V CDR1 and CDR2: SGHTA, FQGTGA. The DNA for the CDR3 is TGTGCCAGCAGCTTACGCCCCCCACCGTATAACACCGGGGAGCTGTTTTTT. Amino acid sequence: CASSLRPPPYNTGELFF.

The chain combines TRBV28 with TRBJ2-7, with D perhaps TRBD1 (5 bases). Germline assignment: CDR1 MDHEN and CDR2 SYDVKM. The CDR3 totals 14 residues. Trimming pared 2 bases from V and 3 bases from J, leaving 11 bases between. The CDR3 DNA reads as TGTGCCAGCAGTTTACAGGGCACCCTCTACGAGCAGTACTTC. Translation: CASSLQGTLYEQYF.

Only one count was recorded for this clone. The gene calls are TRBV9 and TRBJ2-2, with D unresolved. CDR1 is SGDLS, CDR2 YYNGEE, per germline. This CDR3 is built from 13 residues. Trimming removed 0 bases from V and 5 bases from J, with 5 bases in between. In DNA form, the CDR3 reads TGTGCCAGCAGCGTAGACGGTACCGGGGAGCTGTTTTTT. Translating it yields CASSVDGTGELFF.

This clone showed up just once. The chain couples TRBV15 to TRBJ2-7; D is undetermined. The V end was cut by 3 bases, the J end by 0 bases, with 9 bases between. CDR1 is LNHNV, CDR2 YYDKDF, per germline (reference sequence). The CDR3 extends over 14 amino acids. As DNA, the CDR3 is TGTGCCACCAGCAGCCCCGGGCACTCCTACGAGCAGTACTTC. Amino acid sequence: CATSSPGHSYEQYF.

Judged by abundance, this clone is medium-sized. This rearrangement joins TRBV5-6 to TRBJ1-6; D is unresolved. Germline loops: CDR1 SGHDT, CDR2 YYEEEE. Trimming pared 4 bases from V and 9 bases from J, leaving 14 bases between. The CDR3 covers 14 residues. The CDR3 DNA follows: TGTGCCAGCAGCCCCCAGCCTGGAGCTTCACCCCTCCACTTT. This codes for CASSPQPGASPLHF.

This sequence joins TRBV6-6 and TRBJ1-1, with D unclear. CDR1 and CDR2 from the germline V gene are MNHNY and SVGAGI (reference sequence). The CDR3 contains 13 residues. Trimming removed 0 bases from V and 5 bases from J, with 7 bases in between. For the CDR3, the DNA is TGTGCCAGCAGTTACTCTCCGGGGACTGAAGCTTTCTTT. This gives the protein CASSYSPGTEAFF.

The rearrangement links TRBV6-4 to TRBJ1-5, with D possibly being TRBD1 (5 bases). The CDR3 covers 13 residues. The germline CDR1 and CDR2 sequences are MRHNA and SNTAGT. Trimming left V 4 bases short and J 1 base short, with 5 bases between. CDR3 DNA: TGTGCCAGCAGTGGGGACAGCAATCAGCCCCAGCATTTT. Protein product: CASSGDSNQPQHF.

The rearrangement links TRBV5-6 to TRBJ2-3, with D possibly TRBD1 on 6 matching bases. Deletions cut 3 bases from V and 2 bases from J, with 10 bases between. The CDR3 contains 14 residues. CDR1 and CDR2 (germline): SGHDT, YYEEEE. As DNA, the CDR3 is TGTGCCAGCAGCTCGGGACATCACACAGATACGCAGTATTTT. Translating it yields CASSSGHHTDTQYF.

V is TRBV4-3 and J is TRBJ1-2; D not resolved. V was cut by 0 bases and J by 1 base, with 12 bases left in between. Germline assignment: CDR1 LGHNA and CDR2 YSLEER. The CDR3 spans 16 residues. The CDR3 DNA follows: TGCGCCAGCAGCCAAGAGATTGTGAGGCATAACTATGGCTACACCTTC. Its protein product is CASSQEIVRHNYGYTF.

J is TRBJ1-3 and V is TRBV13; D may be TRBD1 (5 bases). The CDR3 runs to 15 residues. The V gene lost 1 base and the J gene lost 4 bases, with 11 bases spanning the gap. Germline CDR1 is PRHDT and CDR2 is FYEKMQ (reference sequence). This CDR3 reads CASSLAPGGGNTIYF. The CDR3 coding sequence is TGTGCCAGCAGCTTAGCCCCGGGGGGAGGAAACACCATATATTTT.

CDR3 in DNA: TGTGCCAGCAGTGAAATGGAACGGGGGACGGAAGAGACCCAGTACTTC. Translated: CASSEMERGTEETQYF. The genes are TRBV2 and TRBJ2-5, with D possibly matching TRBD2 (6 bases). Trimming cost V 2 bases and J 3 bases, with 16 bases left between them. This CDR3 is 16 amino acids long. Germline V gives CDR1 SNHLY, CDR2 FYNNEI.

The chain recombines TRBV28 with TRBJ1-3; D ambiguous. Trimming stripped 2 bases from V and 8 bases from J, with 10 bases between. CDR3 length: 13 residues. CDR1 is MDHEN, CDR2 SYDVKM, per germline. In DNA, the CDR3 is TGTGCCAGCAGTTTAATTCAGACGGACACCATATATTTT. This codes for CASSLIQTDTIYF.